Reported below is one T cell receptor beta chain. Germline is not matched at one junction end, which may reflect a read error. This sample is part of a study of blood T cell repertoires in COVID-19. Study in general: Material from acute and convalescent COVID-19 was sourced from the United States, Italy and Spain.

Original data processing: Amplified reference gene primers provided the basis for estimating nucleated cell counts. TCRdb's copy holds only in-frame clones and misses some; the assay was immunoSEQ multiplex PCR. Clone size and the V and J calls come from that table; the DNA yielded D and trimming. In the table there are 90,000 to 110,000 clones, roughly four fifths of which are singletons. The CDR3 is 14 residues long. Per germline, CDR1 SNHLY and CDR2 FYNNEI. V and J are TRBV2 and TRBJ2-2; unclear D gene. Sequenced: peripheral blood. The sequence came from a woman aged 80 or over with acute or convalescent COVID-19. CDR3 protein: CASKVSSNSGELFF. CDR3 nucleotide sequence: TGTGCCAGCAAGGTTAGCTCGAACTCCGGGGAGCTGTTTTTT.